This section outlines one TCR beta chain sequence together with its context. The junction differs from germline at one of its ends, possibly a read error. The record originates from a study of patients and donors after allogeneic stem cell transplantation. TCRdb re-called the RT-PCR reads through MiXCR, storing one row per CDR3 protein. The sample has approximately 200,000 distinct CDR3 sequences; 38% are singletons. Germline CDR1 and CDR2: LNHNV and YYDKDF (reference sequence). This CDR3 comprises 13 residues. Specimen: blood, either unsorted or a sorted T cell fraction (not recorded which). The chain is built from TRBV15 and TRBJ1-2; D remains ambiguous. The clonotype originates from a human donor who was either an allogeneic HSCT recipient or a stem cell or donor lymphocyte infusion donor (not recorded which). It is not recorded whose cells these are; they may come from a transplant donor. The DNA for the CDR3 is TGTGCCACCAGCAGAGATTCTCGGAACCGCTTCTCCTTC. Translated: CATSRDSRNRFSF.